One and the same sample provided the 5 T cell receptor beta chains below, sequenced in a study of blood T cell repertoires in COVID-19. The data were produced by immunoSEQ multiplex PCR, yet TCRdb's version contains in-frame clones alone and is incomplete. This table has some 170,000 clones, approximately 85% appearing once. Specimen: PBMCs or T cells enriched from blood (not recorded which). These receptor sequences come from a man in his forties who had recovered from COVID-19.

The J gene is TRBJ1-4, the V gene TRBV6-5, with D unresolved. The ends were cut back, 6 bases at V and 5 bases at J, with 13 bases in the middle. Germline loops: CDR1 MNHEY, CDR2 SVGAGI. This CDR3 is 14 amino acids long. In DNA, the CDR3 is TGTGCCAGCAGGAGTGGAGACGTCAATGAAAAACTGTTTTTT. Protein sequence: CASRSGDVNEKLFF.

The CDR3: CASSTQPGGTGLGYTF. The CDR3 nucleotides are TGTGCCAGCAGCACCCAACCCGGGGGGACGGGGCTTGGCTACACCTTC. This chain joins TRBV27 and TRBJ1-2; D perhaps matches TRBD1 (5 bases). Trimming pared 6 bases from V and 7 bases from J, leaving 24 bases between. CDR3 length: 16 residues. Germline CDR1 MNHEY, CDR2 SMNVEV (reference sequence).

This clone was seen just once. The chain joins TRBV5-1 to TRBJ2-4; possibly TRBD1 for D (6 bases). The germline V gene has CDR1 SGHRS and CDR2 YFSETQ. The ends were cut back, 4 bases at V and 0 bases at J, with 20 bases in the middle. This CDR3 spans 18 amino acids. For the CDR3, the DNA is TGCGCCAGCAGCGCCGAGGGACATACTCTGCTAGCCAAAAACATTCAGTACTTC. Translation gives CASSAEGHTLLAKNIQYF.

This clone was seen once. The V gene is TRBV5-1, the J gene TRBJ1-6; 7 bases are shared with TRBD1. Per the germline V gene, CDR1 is SGHRS and CDR2 is YFSETQ. The CDR3 covers 19 residues. V lost 4 bases, J lost 8 bases, and 21 bases stayed unmatched. CDR3 region: CASSPELHQTGKVHSPLHF. The CDR3, as DNA: TGCGCCAGCAGCCCCGAACTTCACCAGACAGGGAAGGTTCATTCACCCCTCCACTTT.

This chain connects TRBV5-1 to TRBJ1-1; D unclear. V gave up 4 bases and J gave up 2 bases, with 12 bases separating them. Germline CDR1 SGHRS, CDR2 YFSETQ. The CDR3 covers 14 residues. The CDR3 sequence: CASSRTRRNTEAFF. The CDR3 nucleotides are TGCGCCAGCAGCCGGACTCGCCGTAACACTGAAGCTTTCTTT.